This TCR beta chain was sequenced during a study of T cell responses to AZD1222 COVID-19 vaccine. General observations from the study: Unmutated regions of variants are reportedly targeted by nearly half of spike-specific TCRs. White British donors predominated, females outnumbered males, and clonal diversity was possibly underestimated. Baseline antibody screening turned up just 6 or 7 seropositive AZD1222 recipients. After the peak T cell response, and only then, were repertoires sampled.

Trimming stripped 0 bases from V and 5 bases from J, with 13 bases between. This CDR3 comprises 15 residues. In germline, CDR1 is LGHDT, CDR2 YNNKEL (reference sequence). On this clone itself: Its antigen is not identified.

The method was immunoSEQ multiplex PCR; TCRdb's version includes in-frame clones alone and lacks a portion of them. Of more than 90,000 clones in the sample, about nine tenths are singletons; the top ten hold around 1.3%. The TCR originated in an adult in good health. The chain combines TRBV3-1 (or the pseudogene TRBV3-2) with TRBJ1-2; weak D call: TRBD1 (5 bases). This specimen was peripheral blood, taken on day 0 of AZD1222 vaccination. CDR3 coding DNA: TGTGCCAGCAGCCAAGATCCCGACAGTCCTTATGGCTACACCTTC. As protein: CASSQDPDSPYGYTF.